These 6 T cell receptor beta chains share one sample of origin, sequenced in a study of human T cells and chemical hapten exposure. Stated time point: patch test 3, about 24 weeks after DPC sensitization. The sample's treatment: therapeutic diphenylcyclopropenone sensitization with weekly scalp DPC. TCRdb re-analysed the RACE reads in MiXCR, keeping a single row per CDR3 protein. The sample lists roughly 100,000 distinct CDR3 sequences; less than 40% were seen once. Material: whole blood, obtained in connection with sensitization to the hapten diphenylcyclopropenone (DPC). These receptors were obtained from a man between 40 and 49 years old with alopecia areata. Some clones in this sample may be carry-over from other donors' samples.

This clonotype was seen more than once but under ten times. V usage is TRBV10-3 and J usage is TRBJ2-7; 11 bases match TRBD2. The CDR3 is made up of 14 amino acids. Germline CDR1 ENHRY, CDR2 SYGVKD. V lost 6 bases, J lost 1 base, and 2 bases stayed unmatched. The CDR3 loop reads CAIRGTSGSYEQYV. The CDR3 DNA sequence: TGTGCCATCAGAGGGACTAGCGGTTCCTACGAGCAGTACGTC.

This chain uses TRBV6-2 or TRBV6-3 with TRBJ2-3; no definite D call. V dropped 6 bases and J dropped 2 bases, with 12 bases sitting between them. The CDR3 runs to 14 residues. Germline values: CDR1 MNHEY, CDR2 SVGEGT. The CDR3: CASRLRQITDTQYF. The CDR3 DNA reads TGTGCCAGCAGGCTACGCCAAATCACAGATACGCAGTATTTT.

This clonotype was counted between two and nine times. Written as DNA, the CDR3 is TGCAGCGTTGCCCGTAGCGGGGGAACTTACAATGAGCAGTTCTTC. It codes for CSVARSGGTYNEQFF. The chain couples TRBV29-1 to TRBJ2-1; 9 bases are shared with TRBD2. The length of the CDR3 is 15 residues. Germline V lookup: CDR1 SQVTM, CDR2 ANQGSEA. The ends lost 4 bases at V and 4 bases at J; junction bases unmatched: 8.

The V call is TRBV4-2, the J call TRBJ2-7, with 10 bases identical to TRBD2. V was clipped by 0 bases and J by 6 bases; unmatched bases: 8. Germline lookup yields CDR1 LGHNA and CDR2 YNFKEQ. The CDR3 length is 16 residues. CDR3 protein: CASSQDGELAGREQYF. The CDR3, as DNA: TGTGCCAGCAGCCAAGATGGGGAACTAGCGGGGCGCGAGCAGTACTTC.

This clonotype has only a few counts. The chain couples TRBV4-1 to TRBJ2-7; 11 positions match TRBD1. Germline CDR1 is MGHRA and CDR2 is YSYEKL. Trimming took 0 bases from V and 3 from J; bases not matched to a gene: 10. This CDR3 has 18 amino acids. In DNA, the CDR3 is TGCGCCAGCAGCCAAGAAGAAGCTCCCGGGACAGGGGGCTACGAGCAGTACTTC. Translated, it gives CASSQEEAPGTGGYEQYF.

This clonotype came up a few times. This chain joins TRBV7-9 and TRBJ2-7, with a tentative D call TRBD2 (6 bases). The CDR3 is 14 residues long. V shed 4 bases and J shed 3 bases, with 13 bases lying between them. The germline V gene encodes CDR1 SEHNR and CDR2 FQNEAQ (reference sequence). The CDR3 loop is CASSSGRRGYEQYV. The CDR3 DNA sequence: TGTGCCAGCAGCTCCGGGCGGCGGGGCTACGAGCAGTACGTC.